Sequencing of this TCR beta chain was carried out in a study of cytomegalovirus exposure and HLA in healthy donors. Study-level background: The approximately 110 validation repertoires used the same platform as the roughly 670 first-cohort repertoires, a later analysis reported. Study-level points and caveats: Most TCR sequences were rare, but some public TCRs occurred in many donors.

Note on this clone: Its antigen remains unidentified.

CDR1 is MNHEY, CDR2 SMNVEV, per germline (reference sequence). This CDR3 is built from 15 residues. Losses at the gene ends were 7 bases for V and 7 bases for J; bases not matched to a gene: 14. Assay used: immunoSEQ multiplex PCR; TCRdb lists only in-frame clones, some missing. The table lists 70,000 to 80,000 clones, approximately 95% of them singletons. This rearrangement joins TRBV27 to TRBJ2-3, with 7 bases that match TRBD2. Specimen: PBMCs. This sequence was found in a young woman in good health and CMV-seronegative. The CDR3 DNA reads as TGTGCCAGCACCCTTTTCTGGGAGGGCCGAAATACGCAGTATTTT. It yields the protein CASTLFWEGRNTQYF.